This T cell receptor (beta chain) was identified in a study of cytomegalovirus exposure and HLA in healthy donors. About this clone itself: Antigen specificity is unknown.

The germline V gene encodes CDR1 MNHEY and CDR2 SMNVEV (reference sequence). The CDR3 is made up of 14 amino acids. V was trimmed by 3 bases and J by 3 bases, leaving 11 bases between them. It was healthy bone marrow donors who served as donors. Whole-study findings and limits: Researchers catalogued approximately 170 TCR beta chains as cytomegalovirus-associated. The later analysis indicated that the majority of CMV-associated TCR beta chains appeared HLA-restricted. TCR association rates varied by HLA locus in a later analysis, with DRB1 highest and HLA-C lowest.

In the PCR, 60 Vbeta and 13 Jbeta primers were used. Profiled with immunoSEQ multiplex PCR; TCRdb holds only in-frame clones, not every one. Of more than 90,000 clones in the sample, roughly 80% are singletons; the top ten hold about 8.3%. The V call is TRBV27, the J call TRBJ1-1, with a possible D match to TRBD1 (5 bases). The sequence was obtained from a female donor in good health and CMV-seronegative. Sequences were obtained from PBMCs. CDR3: CASSFGALYTEAFF. For the CDR3, the DNA is TGTGCCAGCAGTTTTGGGGCGTTGTACACTGAAGCTTTCTTT.